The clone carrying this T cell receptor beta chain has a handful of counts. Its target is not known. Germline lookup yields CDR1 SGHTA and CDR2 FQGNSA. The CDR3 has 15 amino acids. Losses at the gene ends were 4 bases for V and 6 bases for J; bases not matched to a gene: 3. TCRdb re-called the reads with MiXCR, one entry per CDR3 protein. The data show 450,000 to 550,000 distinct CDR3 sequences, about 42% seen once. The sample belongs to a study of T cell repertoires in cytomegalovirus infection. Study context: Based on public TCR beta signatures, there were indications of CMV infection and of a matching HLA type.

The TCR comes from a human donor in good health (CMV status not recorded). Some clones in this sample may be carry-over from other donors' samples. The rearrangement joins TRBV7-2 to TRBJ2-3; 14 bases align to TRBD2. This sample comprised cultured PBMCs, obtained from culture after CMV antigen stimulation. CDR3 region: CASSSRLAGGDTQYF. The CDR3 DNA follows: TGTGCCAGCAGCTCCCGACTAGCGGGAGGGGATACGCAGTATTTT.